Each of the 10 T cell receptor beta chains below was sequenced from the same sample in a study of cytomegalovirus exposure and HLA in healthy donors. PCR was performed using 60 Vbeta and 13 Jbeta primers. The repertoire was sequenced with immunoSEQ multiplex PCR; TCRdb's copy has only in-frame clones and lacks some. The table has about 240,000 clones, more than 70% seen once; the top ten hold under 0.6%. What was sequenced was PBMCs. The receptor set was obtained from a boy younger than 18 in good health and CMV-seronegative.

The rearrangement uses TRBV5-4 and TRBJ2-2; TRBD2 matches 15 bases. The V gene end was trimmed by 4 bases and the J gene end by 5 bases; junction bases not matched to a gene: 6. Germline CDR1 and CDR2: SGHNT and YYREEE (reference sequence). The CDR3 loop spans 17 amino acids. CDR3: CASSGLAGGLQTGELFF. The CDR3 bases are TGTGCCAGCAGCGGACTAGCGGGAGGGCTCCAGACCGGGGAGCTGTTTTTT.

The chain has TRBV27 and TRBJ2-1; D is undetermined. The germline gives CDR1 MNHEY, CDR2 SMNVEV (reference sequence). The CDR3 length is 15 residues. Trimming removed 2 bases at V and 7 bases at J, with 15 bases between. The CDR3 sequence: CASSLPLGSRNEQFF. The CDR3 DNA follows: TGTGCCAGCAGTTTACCGCTTGGCTCTAGGAATGAGCAGTTCTTC.

This clone came up a few times. The rearrangement uses TRBV5-1 and TRBJ2-1, with 8 nucleotides matching TRBD2. CDR1 and CDR2 (germline): SGHRS, YFSETQ. V lost 2 bases to trimming and J lost 8 bases; unmatched junction nucleotides: 6. The CDR3 totals 14 residues. CDR3 sequence reads: CASSFDGRADEQFF. CDR3 bases: TGCGCCAGCAGCTTCGACGGGAGGGCCGATGAGCAGTTCTTC. The complete variable domain, with remaining parts taken from reference TRBV5-1 and TRBJ2-1, reads KAGVTQTPRYLIKTRGQQVTLSCSPISGHRSVSWYQQTPGQGLQFLFEYFSETQRNKGNFPGRFSGRQFSNSRSEMNVSTLELGDSALYLCASSFDGRADEQFFGPGTRLTVL.

This clone was observed once. V and J are TRBV7-9 and TRBJ2-2, with D unclear. The CDR3 loop spans 16 amino acids. V dropped 7 bases and J dropped 6 bases, with 21 bases sitting between them. The germline V gene has CDR1 SEHNR and CDR2 FQNEAQ (reference sequence). The CDR3 sequence is CASNDVLTLVAGELFF. The CDR3 bases are TGTGCCAGCAACGATGTCCTTACATTGGTTGCCGGGGAGCTGTTTTTT. Full variable domain (missing parts from reference TRBV7-9 and TRBJ2-2): DTGVSQNPRHKITKRGQNVTFRCDPISEHNRLYWYRQTLGQGPEFLTYFQNEAQLEKSRLLSDRFSAERPKGSFSTLEIQRTEQGDSAMYLCASNDVLTLVAGELFFGEGSRLTVL.

This clone came up a few times. The chain is built from TRBV4-1 and TRBJ2-7; tentative D call: TRBD2 (6 bases). The CDR3 spans 15 residues. The germline V gene encodes CDR1 MGHRA and CDR2 YSYEKL. Trimming pared 1 base from V and 3 bases from J, leaving 13 bases between. CDR3 nucleotide sequence: TGCGCCAGCAGCCAAGGAGGAGGAGGGTACTACGAGCAGTACTTC. Its protein product is CASSQGGGGYYEQYF.

There are a few counts of this clone. The chain is built from TRBV29-1 and TRBJ1-1; the match to TRBD1 covers 7 bases. V trimming: 6 bases; J trimming: 0 bases; junction bases outside the gene matches: 7. The CDR3 length is 14 residues. CDR1 and CDR2 from the germline V gene are SQVTM and ANQGSEA. Here the CDR3 DNA reads TGCAGCGTGGCTCGGGGACAGTTGAACACTGAAGCTTTCTTT. Protein: CSVARGQLNTEAFF.

The J gene is TRBJ1-2, the V gene TRBV2; perhaps TRBD1 as D (5 bases). V lost 7 bases to trimming and J lost 3 bases, with 12 bases between them. This CDR3 is 13 amino acids long. Germline lookup yields CDR1 SNHLY and CDR2 FYNNEI. The CDR3: CASMGGRDYGYTF. CDR3 DNA sequence: TGTGCCAGCATGGGAGGCAGGGACTATGGCTACACCTTC.

This sequence joins TRBV16 and TRBJ1-2; 7 bases are shared with TRBD1. J gave up 7 bases and V 3 bases, and 11 bases lay outside the gene matches. The CDR3 totals 15 residues. Germline V gene lookup returns CDR1 KGHSY and CDR2 FQNENV. The CDR3 spells CASSQLTGTSFGYTF. CDR3 bases: TGTGCCAGCAGCCAGTTGACAGGGACCTCTTTTGGCTACACCTTC.

The chain's CDR3 is CSARLVEQFF. CDR3 DNA sequence: TGCAGTGCTAGACTAGTTGAGCAGTTCTTC. The gene calls are TRBV20-1 and TRBJ2-1, with no clear D. The CDR3 is made up of 10 amino acids. Germline-derived CDR1 and CDR2 are DFQATT and SNEGSKA (reference sequence). V was clipped by 2 bases and J by 9 bases, with 5 bases between them.

The sample holds one count of this clone. J is TRBJ2-1 and V is TRBV19; a possible D gene is TRBD2 (6 bases). The CDR3 runs to 15 residues. Trimming took 6 bases from V and 2 from J, leaving 14 bases between them. The germline gives CDR1 LNHDA, CDR2 SQIVND (reference sequence). CDR3 sequence: CASRPSGVPYNEQFF. CDR3 bases: TGTGCCAGTAGACCGTCGGGAGTCCCCTACAATGAGCAGTTCTTC.